Listed here is a single T cell receptor beta chain. The antigen is unknown. The method was immunoSEQ multiplex PCR; TCRdb's version includes in-frame clones alone and lacks a portion of them. This sample yields some 140,000 clones, of which approximately 90% are seen a single time; 4.5% to 6.5% belongs to the top ten. CDR1 and CDR2 (germline): KGHDR, SFDVKD. Trimming cost V 4 bases and J 7 bases; bases outside gene matches: 7. This CDR3 is 14 amino acids long. This record comes from a study of T cell responses to AZD1222 COVID-19 vaccine. Study-level results: Among those given AZD1222, only six were seropositive at baseline.

Sequences were derived from peripheral blood, sampled on day 0 of AZD1222 vaccination. This TCR was sampled from an adult in good health. The chain is built from TRBV24-1 and TRBJ1-2; 8 bases align to TRBD1. In DNA form, the CDR3 reads TGTGCCACCAGTGACCCAGGGGGCAATGGTGGCTACACCTTC. Translating it yields CATSDPGGNGGYTF.